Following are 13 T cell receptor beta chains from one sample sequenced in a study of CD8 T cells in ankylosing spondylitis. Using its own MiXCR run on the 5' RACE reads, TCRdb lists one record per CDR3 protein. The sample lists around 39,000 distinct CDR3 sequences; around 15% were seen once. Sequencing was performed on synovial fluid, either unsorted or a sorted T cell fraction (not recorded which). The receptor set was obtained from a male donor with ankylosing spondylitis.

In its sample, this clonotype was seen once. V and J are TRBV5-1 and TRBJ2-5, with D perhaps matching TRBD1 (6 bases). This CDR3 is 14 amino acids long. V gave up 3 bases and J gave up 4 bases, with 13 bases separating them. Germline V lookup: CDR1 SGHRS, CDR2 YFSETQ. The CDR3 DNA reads TGCGCCAGCAGCTCCGGACAGAGGGGAGAGACCCAGTACTTC. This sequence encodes CASSSGQRGETQYF.

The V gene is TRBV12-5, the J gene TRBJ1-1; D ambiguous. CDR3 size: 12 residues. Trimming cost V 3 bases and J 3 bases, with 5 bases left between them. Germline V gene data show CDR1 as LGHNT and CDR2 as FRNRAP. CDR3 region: CASGLGYTEAFF. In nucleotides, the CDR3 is TGTGCTAGTGGTTTAGGATACACTGAAGCTTTCTTT.

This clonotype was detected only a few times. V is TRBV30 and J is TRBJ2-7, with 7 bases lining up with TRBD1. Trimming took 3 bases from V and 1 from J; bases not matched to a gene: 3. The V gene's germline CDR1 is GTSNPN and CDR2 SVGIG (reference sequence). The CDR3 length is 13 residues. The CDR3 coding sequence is TGTGCCTGGAGCTTGGGACAGTCCTACGAGCAGTACTTC. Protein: CAWSLGQSYEQYF.

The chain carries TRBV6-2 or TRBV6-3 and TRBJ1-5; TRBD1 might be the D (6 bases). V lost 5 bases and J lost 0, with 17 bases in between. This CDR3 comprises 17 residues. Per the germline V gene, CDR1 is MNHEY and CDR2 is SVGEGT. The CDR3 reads CASSLVWGPVSNQPQHF. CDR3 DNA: TGTGCCAGCAGTCTCGTGTGGGGGCCTGTTAGCAATCAGCCCCAGCATTTT.

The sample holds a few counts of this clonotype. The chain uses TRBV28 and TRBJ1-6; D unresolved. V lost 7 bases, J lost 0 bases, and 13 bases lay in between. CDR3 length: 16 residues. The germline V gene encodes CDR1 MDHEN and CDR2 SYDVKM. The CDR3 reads CASTLRMSSYNSPLHF. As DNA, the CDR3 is TGTGCCAGCACCCTGAGAATGAGCTCCTATAATTCACCCCTCCACTTT.

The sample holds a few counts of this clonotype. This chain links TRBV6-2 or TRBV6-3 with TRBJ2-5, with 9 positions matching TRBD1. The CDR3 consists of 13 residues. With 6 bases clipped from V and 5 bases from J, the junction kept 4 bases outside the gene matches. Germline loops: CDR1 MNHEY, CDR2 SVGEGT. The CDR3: CASRGQGRETQYF. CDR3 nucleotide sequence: TGTGCCAGCAGAGGACAGGGGCGGGAGACCCAGTACTTC.

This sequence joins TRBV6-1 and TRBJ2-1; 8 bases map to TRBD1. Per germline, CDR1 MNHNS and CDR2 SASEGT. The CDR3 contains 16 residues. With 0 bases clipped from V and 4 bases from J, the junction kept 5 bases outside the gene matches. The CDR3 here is CASSEAFGTGYNEQFF. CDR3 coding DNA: TGTGCCAGCAGTGAAGCTTTCGGGACAGGTTACAATGAGCAGTTCTTC.

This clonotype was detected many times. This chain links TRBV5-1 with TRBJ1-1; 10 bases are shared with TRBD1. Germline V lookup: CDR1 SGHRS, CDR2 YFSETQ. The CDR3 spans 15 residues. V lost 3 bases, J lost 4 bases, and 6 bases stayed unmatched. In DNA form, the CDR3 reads TGCGCCAGCAGCTGGTGGGACAGGGGTGGCACTGAAGCTTTCTTT. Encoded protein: CASSWWDRGGTEAFF.

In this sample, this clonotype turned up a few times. CDR3 sequence (DNA): TGTGCCAGCAGCCACTTGGGGGACCTCTACGAGCAGTACTTC. Translated, it gives CASSHLGDLYEQYF. This chain uses TRBV11-2 with TRBJ2-7; D tentatively reads TRBD1 or TRBD2 (5 bases each). The CDR3 consists of 14 residues. Per the germline V gene, CDR1 is SGHAT and CDR2 is FQNNGV. Trimming took 5 bases from V and 3 from J, leaving 14 bases between them.

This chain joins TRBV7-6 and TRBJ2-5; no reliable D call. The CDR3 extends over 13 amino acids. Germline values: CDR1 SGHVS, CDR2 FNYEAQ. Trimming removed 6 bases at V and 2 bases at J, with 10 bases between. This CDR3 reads CASRKGPQETQYF. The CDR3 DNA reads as TGTGCCAGCAGGAAGGGTCCTCAAGAGACCCAGTACTTC.

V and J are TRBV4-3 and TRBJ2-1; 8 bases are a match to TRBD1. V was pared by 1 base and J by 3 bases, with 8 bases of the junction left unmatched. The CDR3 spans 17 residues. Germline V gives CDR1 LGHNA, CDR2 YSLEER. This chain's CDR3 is CASSQVGTGLLYNEQFF. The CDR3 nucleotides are TGCGCCAGCAGCCAAGTTGGGACAGGTCTTCTCTACAATGAGCAGTTCTTC.

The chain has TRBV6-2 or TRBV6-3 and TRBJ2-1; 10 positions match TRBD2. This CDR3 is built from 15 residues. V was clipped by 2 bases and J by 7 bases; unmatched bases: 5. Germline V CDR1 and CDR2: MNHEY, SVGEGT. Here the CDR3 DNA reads TGTGCCAGCAGTTACGCGGCTAGCGGGGGAAATGAGCAGTTCTTC. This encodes CASSYAASGGNEQFF.

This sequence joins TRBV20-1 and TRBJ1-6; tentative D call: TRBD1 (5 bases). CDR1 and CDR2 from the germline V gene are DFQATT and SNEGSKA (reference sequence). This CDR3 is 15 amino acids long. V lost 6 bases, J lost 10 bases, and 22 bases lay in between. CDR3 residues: CSAIMTDRGHSPLHF. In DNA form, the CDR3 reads TGCAGTGCCATCATGACCGACAGAGGTCACTCACCCCTCCACTTT.